One sample yielded the 7 T cell receptor beta chains listed below, sequenced in a study of cytomegalovirus exposure and HLA in healthy donors. Use of 60 Vbeta and 13 Jbeta primers characterized the PCR. Clones were read by immunoSEQ multiplex PCR, and TCRdb kept only the in-frame ones, dropping some. The table has about 120,000 clones, 74% seen once. Material: PBMCs. These receptors all come from a human donor in good health.

The chain couples TRBV6-1 to TRBJ2-5, with D possibly TRBD2 on 5 matching bases. V lost 2 bases and J lost 5, with 12 bases in between. Germline assignment: CDR1 MNHNS and CDR2 SASEGT. The CDR3 sequence is 14 residues long. CDR3 amino acids: CASSEMRGSETQYF. The CDR3 nucleotides read TGTGCCAGCAGTGAAATGAGAGGGTCCGAGACCCAGTACTTC.

The V and J genes are TRBV28 and TRBJ1-5; a possible D gene is TRBD1 (5 bases). Trimming left V 8 bases short and J 7 bases short, with 12 bases between. Germline V gene data show CDR1 as MDHEN and CDR2 as SYDVKM. CDR3 length: 12 residues. CDR3 nucleotides: TGTGCCAGCTCCGCGGGGGGACAGCCCCAGCATTTT. This encodes CASSAGGQPQHF.

This clone was counted only a few times. The V and J genes are TRBV7-6 and TRBJ2-5; D uncertain. CDR1 and CDR2 (germline): SGHVS, FNYEAQ. The V end was cut by 5 bases, the J end by 5 bases, with 12 bases between. The CDR3 totals 13 residues. The CDR3 region is CASSRFRSETQYF. CDR3 in DNA: TGTGCCAGCAGCCGATTCCGGTCGGAGACCCAGTACTTC.

The V call is TRBV12-5, the J call TRBJ2-5, with 11 positions matching TRBD2. The trim removed 1 base at V and 4 bases at J, leaving 5 bases unmatched. The CDR3 covers 16 residues. Per germline, CDR1 LGHNT and CDR2 FRNRAP. CDR3 in DNA: TGTGCTAGTGGTTTGGGGTCTAGCGGGGGGAGAGAGACCCAGTACTTC. It yields the protein CASGLGSSGGRETQYF.

As concerns this clone: Germline is not matched at one junction end, which may reflect a read error. V and J are TRBV30 and TRBJ2-3; TRBD1 agrees at 7 bases. This CDR3 contains 13 residues. Germline CDR1 reads GTSNPN; CDR2 reads SVGIG (reference sequence). As DNA, the CDR3 is TGTGCCTGGAGTGAAAGCCCCGACAGGGCCGGGGATTTT. Amino acid sequence: CAWSESPDRAGDF.

The chain couples TRBV29-1 to TRBJ2-7; 11 bases fit TRBD2. Germline V gives CDR1 SQVTM, CDR2 ANQGSEA. The CDR3 runs 17 residues. Unmatched junction bases numbered 12, after V lost 5 bases and J lost 0 bases. CDR3 in amino acids: CSVLLYRTSGSSYEQYF. CDR3 sequence (DNA): TGCAGCGTTCTCCTTTACCGAACTAGCGGGAGCTCCTACGAGCAGTACTTC.

V usage is TRBV5-6 and J usage is TRBJ2-1; perhaps TRBD1 as D (5 bases). CDR3 length equals 14 residues. The V and J ends lost 4 bases and 4 bases respectively, with 12 bases between them. CDR1 SGHDT and CDR2 YYEEEE come from the germline V gene. The CDR3 nucleotides are TGTGCCAGCAGCATAAGGACACAATACAATGAGCAGTTCTTC. Its translation is CASSIRTQYNEQFF. Together with reference TRBV5-6 and TRBJ2-1, the CDR3 gives the full variable domain: DAGVTQSPTHLIKTRGQQVTLRCSPKSGHDTVSWYQQALGQGPQFIFQYYEEEERQRGNFPDRFSGHQFPNYSSELNVNALLLGDSALYLCASSIRTQYNEQFFGPGTRLTVL.